One sample yielded the 8 T cell receptor beta chains listed below, sequenced in a study of T cell changes during pregnancy in multiple sclerosis. Assay: immunoSEQ multiplex PCR; the TCRdb copy retains only in-frame clones and omits some. The top ten clones hold 7.5% to 9.5% of a sample with fewer than 45,000 clones, 90% to 95% of them seen once. The specimen was CD8+ T cells from peripheral blood mononuclear cells, collected in the third trimester of pregnancy. The source of these receptors is a female donor with multiple sclerosis, enrolled in a pregnancy study.

The rearrangement joins TRBV9 to TRBJ1-2; a weak D match, TRBD1 (5 bases). Between the trimmed V and J ends, which lost 2 bases and 10 bases, there was a span of 18 bases. From germline, CDR1 is SGDLS and CDR2 YYNGEE. The CDR3 extends over 14 amino acids. The CDR3 DNA reads as TGTGCCAGCAGCGTCTCCGGGACTGCCGATTTCTACACCTTC. Protein sequence: CASSVSGTADFYTF. Full variable domain (rest looked up from reference TRBV9 and TRBJ1-2): DSGVTQTPKHLITATGQRVTLRCSPRSGDLSVYWYQQSLDQGLQFLIQYYNGEERAKGNILERFSAQQFPDLHSELNLSSLELGDSALYFCASSVSGTADFYTFGSGTRLTVV.

This chain joins TRBV9 and TRBJ2-5, with D possibly TRBD1 on 5 matching bases. From germline, CDR1 is SGDLS and CDR2 YYNGEE. The CDR3 runs 15 residues. Deletions cut 4 bases from V and 5 bases from J, with 18 bases between. DNA for the CDR3: TGTGCCAGCAGCCTTACTGGGCAGGGCAAGGAGACCCAGTACTTC. Its translation is CASSLTGQGKETQYF.

This CDR3 is CASTPGGHYGYTF. The CDR3 nucleotides read TGTGCCAGCACCCCCGGGGGACACTATGGCTACACCTTC. The chain combines TRBV7-9 with TRBJ1-2; a weak D match, TRBD1 (5 bases). The CDR3 extends over 13 amino acids. Germline assignment: CDR1 SEHNR and CDR2 FQNEAQ (reference sequence). The V end lost 7 bases, the J end lost 3 bases, and 12 bases lay between the germline ends.

The chain couples TRBV15 to TRBJ2-7; 11 bases line up with TRBD1. This CDR3 is 15 amino acids long. Germline V gene data show CDR1 as LNHNV and CDR2 as YYDKDF (reference sequence). The junction had 10 bases not matched to a gene; V was cut back by 8 bases and J by 4 bases. CDR3 protein: CATAGTGGTQYEQYF. For the CDR3, the DNA is TGTGCCACCGCCGGGACAGGGGGGACGCAGTACGAGCAGTACTTC.

The chain uses TRBV7-9 and TRBJ2-1; TRBD2 aligns across 8 bases. The CDR3 length is 16 residues. Germline trimming cut 0 bases from V and 7 bases from J; bases unmatched to any gene: 8. Germline values: CDR1 SEHNR, CDR2 FQNEAQ (reference sequence). CDR3: CASSLASGGPVNEQFF. As DNA, the CDR3 is TGTGCCAGCAGCTTAGCGTCGGGAGGGCCGGTGAATGAGCAGTTCTTC.

The rearrangement joins TRBV28 to TRBJ2-1, with 7 bases fitting TRBD1. V shed 6 bases, J shed 1 base, and the junction held 6 bases outside the gene matches. The CDR3 totals 15 residues. Germline CDR1 reads MDHEN; CDR2 reads SYDVKM. As DNA, the CDR3 is TGTGCCAGCAGCCCGGGACAGAGTTCCTACAATGAGCAGTTCTTC. Protein sequence: CASSPGQSSYNEQFF.

The chain joins TRBV27 to TRBJ2-6, with 9 bases matching TRBD1. The V gene end was trimmed by 6 bases and the J gene end by 0 bases; junction bases not matched to a gene: 18. The CDR3 is made up of 21 amino acids. Germline lookup yields CDR1 MNHEY and CDR2 SMNVEV (reference sequence). The CDR3 bases are TGTGCCAGCAGGAGGCAAGGGGGGTGGACAGGGGTGCACTCTGGGGCCAACGTCCTGACTTTC. Amino acids: CASRRQGGWTGVHSGANVLTF.

The J gene is TRBJ2-5, the V gene TRBV7-9, with 9 positions matching TRBD2. The CDR3 length is 17 residues. CDR1 SEHNR and CDR2 FQNEAQ come from the germline V gene (reference sequence). V dropped 1 base and J dropped 5; count of bases not matched to a gene: 11. In nucleotides, the CDR3 is TGTGCCAGCAGCTTAGATTTGCTAGCGGGGACGAAGGAGACCCAGTACTTC. Translation: CASSLDLLAGTKETQYF. Drawing the rest from reference TRBV7-9 and TRBJ2-5, the complete variable domain is DTGVSQNPRHKITKRGQNVTFRCDPISEHNRLYWYRQTLGQGPEFLTYFQNEAQLEKSRLLSDRFSAERPKGSFSTLEIQRTEQGDSAMYLCASSLDLLAGTKETQYFGPGTRLLVL.